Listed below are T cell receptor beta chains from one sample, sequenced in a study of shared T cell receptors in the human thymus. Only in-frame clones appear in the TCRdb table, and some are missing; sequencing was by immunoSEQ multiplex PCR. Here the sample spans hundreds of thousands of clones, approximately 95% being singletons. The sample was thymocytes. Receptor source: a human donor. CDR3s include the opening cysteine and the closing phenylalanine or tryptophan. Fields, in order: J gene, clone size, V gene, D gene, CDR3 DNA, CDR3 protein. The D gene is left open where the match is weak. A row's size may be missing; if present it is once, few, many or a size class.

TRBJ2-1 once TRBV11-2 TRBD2 TGTGCCAGCAGCTTAGATCTAAAGCGGGAAAACGGGGGCAATGAGCAGTTCTTC CASSLDLKRENGGNEQFF
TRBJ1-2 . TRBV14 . TGTGCCAGCAGCCAAGTGGCCGGGCTGGGTGGCTACACCTTC CASSQVAGLGGYTF
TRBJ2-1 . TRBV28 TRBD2 TGTGCCAGCAGTTTAAAACTAGCGGGAGATGAGCAGTTCTTC CASSLKLAGDEQFF
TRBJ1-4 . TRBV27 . TGTGCCAGCCCCCCCGGCCGGGGAGATAATGAAAAACTGTTTTTT CASPPGRGDNEKLFF
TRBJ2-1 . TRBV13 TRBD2 TGTGCCAGCAGCTTAGTCTTGGGACTAGCATCCAATGAGCAGTTCTTC CASSLVLGLASNEQFF
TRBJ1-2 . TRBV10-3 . TGTGCCATCAGTGACGCAGGGCCGAACGGTGGCTACACCTTC CAISDAGPNGGYTF
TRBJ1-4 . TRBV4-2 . TGTGCCAGCAGCCAGTGGAGAACTCTTAATGAAAAACTGTTTTTT CASSQWRTLNEKLFF
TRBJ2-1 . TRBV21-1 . TGTGCCAGGGTGGACAGAACTAAGGGCAGCTCCTACAATGAGCAGTTCTTC CARVDRTKGSSYNEQFF
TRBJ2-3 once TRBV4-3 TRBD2 TGCGCCAGCAGCCAAAGTTTACGGGAGGCCCGGGCAGATACGCAGTATTTT CASSQSLREARADTQYF
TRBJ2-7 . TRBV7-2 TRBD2 TGTGCCAGCAGCTTCCTGGGACTAGCGGACAACTCCTACGAGCAGTACTTC CASSFLGLADNSYEQYF
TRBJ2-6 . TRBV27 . TGTGCCAGCAAGTCAGGCCGTTTCTCTGGGGCCAACGTCCTGACTTTC CASKSGRFSGANVLTF
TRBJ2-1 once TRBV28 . TGTGCCAGCAGTTCCCTCATGGAGAACTCCTACAATGAGCAGTTCTTC CASSSLMENSYNEQFF
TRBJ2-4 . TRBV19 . TGTGCCTCGTCGGGGTCGGCCAAAAACATTCAGTACTTC CASSGSAKNIQYF
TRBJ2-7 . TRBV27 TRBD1 TGTGCCAGCAGTTTGGGGGACAGGGCTCGGGAGCAGTACTTC CASSLGDRAREQYF
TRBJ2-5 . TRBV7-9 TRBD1 TGTGCCAGCTATAAAAATTTTGACAGGGGCCAAGAGACCCAGTACTTC CASYKNFDRGQETQYF
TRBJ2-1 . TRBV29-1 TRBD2 TGCAGCGTTGAAGAAGGGCGGGAGAGGAATGAGCAGTTCTTC CSVEEGRERNEQFF
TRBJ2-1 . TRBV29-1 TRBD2 TGCAGCGTTGAAGGGAGGACTAGCGGGAAACGGGATGAGCAGTTCTTC CSVEGRTSGKRDEQFF
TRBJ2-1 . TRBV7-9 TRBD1 TGTGCCAGCAGCTTAGGGGACAGGGCCTACAATGAGCAGTTCTTC CASSLGDRAYNEQFF
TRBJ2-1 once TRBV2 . TGTGCCAGCAGTGGGGACGTACCCGGAAATTCCTACAATGAGCAGTTCTTC CASSGDVPGNSYNEQFF
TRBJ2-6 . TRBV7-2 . TGTGCCAGCAGCTTCGGGGGATTCTCTGGGGCCAACGTCCTGACTTTC CASSFGGFSGANVLTF
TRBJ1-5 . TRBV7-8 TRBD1 TGTGCCAGCAGCACAGGGGGCCGTAATCAGCCCCAGCATTTT CASSTGGRNQPQHF
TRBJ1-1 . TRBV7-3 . TGTGCCAGCAGCTTAGGGGGCATCACTGAAGCTTTCTTT CASSLGGITEAFF
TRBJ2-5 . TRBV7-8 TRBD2 TGTGCCAGCAGCCAGATGGGTAGCGGGACGCGAGAGACCCAGTACTTC CASSQMGSGTRETQYF
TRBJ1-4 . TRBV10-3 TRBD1 TGTGCCATCAGTGATCCTTACAGGGGTACTAATGAAAAACTGTTTTTT CAISDPYRGTNEKLFF
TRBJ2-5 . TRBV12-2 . TGTGCAAGTCGCTTAGTTACGGACGCCTCCCAAGAGACCCAGTACTTC CASRLVTDASQETQYF
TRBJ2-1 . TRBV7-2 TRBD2 TGTGCCAGCAGCCTAACTAGCGGACCGAGCTCCTACAATGAGCAGTTCTTC CASSLTSGPSSYNEQFF
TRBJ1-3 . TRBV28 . TGTGCCAGCCTCGGGCAAATGGACCCTGGAAACACCATATATTTT CASLGQMDPGNTIYF
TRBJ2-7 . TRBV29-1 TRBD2 TGCAGCGTTGGTACTAGCGCGCTGGAGCAGTACTTC CSVGTSALEQYF
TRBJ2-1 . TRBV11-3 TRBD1 TGTGCCAGCAGCCTATCTATTTGGACAGGGGGCAACGATGAGCAGTTCTTC CASSLSIWTGGNDEQFF
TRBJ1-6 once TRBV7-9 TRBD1 TGTGCCAGCAGCTTAGGTCAAGACAGGGACTCACCCCTCCACTTT CASSLGQDRDSPLHF
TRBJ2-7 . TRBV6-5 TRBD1 TGTGCCAGGACGACAGGGGGCTCCCACGAGCAGTACTTC CARTTGGSHEQYF
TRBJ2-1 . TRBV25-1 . TGTGCCAGCAGTGAATATAATTCATCAGGGCTCTCCTACAATGAGCAGTTCTTC CASSEYNSSGLSYNEQFF
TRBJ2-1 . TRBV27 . TGTGCCAGCAGTTTCCAGGGGTCTTACAATGAGCAGTTCTTC CASSFQGSYNEQFF
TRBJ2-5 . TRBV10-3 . TGTGCCATCAGCCCCGGGGGGCGAGGGAAAGAGACCCAGTACTTC CAISPGGRGKETQYF
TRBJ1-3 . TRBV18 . TGTGCCAGCCACACATATATCCCCCAAGGAAACACCATATATTTT CASHTYIPQGNTIYF
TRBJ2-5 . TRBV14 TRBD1 TGTGCCAGCAGCCAAGCCAGGGGGCTGAAAGAGACCCAGTACTTC CASSQARGLKETQYF
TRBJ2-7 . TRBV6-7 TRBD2 TGTGCCAGCAGCGACAAGGGACAGGGGTACCCGGGACTAGCGGGAGAAAGCAACGAGCAGTACTTC CASSDKGQGYPGLAGESNEQYF
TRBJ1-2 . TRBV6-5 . TGTGCCAGCCTTTCTCGTAGGGGGGTCGGCTATGGCTACACCTTC CASLSRRGVGYGYTF
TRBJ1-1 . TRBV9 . TGTGCCAGCAGCGCTAGGGACATCTTCATGAACACTGAAGCTTTCTTT CASSARDIFMNTEAFF
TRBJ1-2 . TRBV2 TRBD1 TGTGCCAGCAGTGACGGGAAAGAAGGACAGGGGAACGGGGGCTACACCTTC CASSDGKEGQGNGGYTF
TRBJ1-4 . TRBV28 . TGTGCCAGCAGTTTACCGGAGACTTCTAAACTGTTTTTT CASSLPETSKLFF
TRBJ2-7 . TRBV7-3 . TGTGCCAGCAGCTTCGAAATTCAGCCGGGACCCGCCTTGAGAATGAGACACGAGCAGTACTTC CASSFEIQPGPALRMRHEQYF
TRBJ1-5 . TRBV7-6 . TGTGCCAGCAGCTTAGTCGGGGCATTAGGGCCGAATCGCAATCAGCCCCAGCATTTT CASSLVGALGPNRNQPQHF
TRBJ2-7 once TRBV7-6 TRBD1 TGTGCCAGCAGCTTAATAGGCAGGGGGCCCGGGTTCACCTACGAGCAGTACTTC CASSLIGRGPGFTYEQYF
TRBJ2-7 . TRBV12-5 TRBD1 TGTGCTAGTGCCTTGGGGACAGTCTCCTACGAGCAGTACTTC CASALGTVSYEQYF
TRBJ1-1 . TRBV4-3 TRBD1 TGCGCCAGCAGCCCCACCCCGGGACAGGGGCAAGCTTTCTTT CASSPTPGQGQAFF
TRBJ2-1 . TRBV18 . TGTGCCAGCTCACCTTCCGGGCTAGGAGATGAGCAGTTCTTC CASSPSGLGDEQFF
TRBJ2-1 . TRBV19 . TGTGCCAGTAGTTCTAAGGGGTTGAGAAGGAATGAGCAGTTCTTC CASSSKGLRRNEQFF
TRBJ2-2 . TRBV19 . TGTGCCAGTAGTATATATCCAGGGGACACCGGGGAGCTGTTTTTT CASSIYPGDTGELFF
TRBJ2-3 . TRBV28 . TGTGCCAGCAACTTCGACATTGCGGGAACTAATACGCAGTATTTT CASNFDIAGTNTQYF
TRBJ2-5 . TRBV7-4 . TGTGCCAGCAGCTTAGCCGGCTTCCGACAAGAGACCCAGTACTTC CASSLAGFRQETQYF
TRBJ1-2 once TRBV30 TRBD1 TGTGCCTGGAGCCTAAGGGGACAGGGGGATGGCTACACCTTC CAWSLRGQGDGYTF
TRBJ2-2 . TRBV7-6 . TGTGCCAGCAGCTTAGTCTGGGTAGGGGCTGGCGGGGAGCTGTTTTTT CASSLVWVGAGGELFF
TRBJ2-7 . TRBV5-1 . TGCGCCAGCGGAACGAGTTTTCAAGCGGGCTCCTACGAGCAGTACTTC CASGTSFQAGSYEQYF
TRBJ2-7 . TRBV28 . TGTGCCAGCAGTTTTATAGGGGGCGGGGTACGAACCTACGAGCAGTACTTC CASSFIGGGVRTYEQYF
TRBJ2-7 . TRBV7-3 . TGTGCCAGCAGCTCCAGTAGCGAGGGTACGGTTCATCAAGGGCCCTACGAGCAGTACTTC CASSSSSEGTVHQGPYEQYF
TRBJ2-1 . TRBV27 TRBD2 TGTGCCAGCAGTTTCGGGCGGGAGGTATACAATGAGCAGTTCTTC CASSFGREVYNEQFF
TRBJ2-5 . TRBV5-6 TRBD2 TGTGCCAGCAGCTTGGCCAGGGTATTAGCGGGGCAAACAGAGACCCAGTACTTC CASSLARVLAGQTETQYF
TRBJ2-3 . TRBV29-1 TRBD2 TGCAGCGTTGTCCCCCGACTAGCGGGAGGGCCTAGCACAGATACGCAGTATTTT CSVVPRLAGGPSTDTQYF
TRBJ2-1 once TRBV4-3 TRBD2 TGCGCCAGCAGCCATCAAAGGGCGCTAGCGGAGATTGAGAAGAATGAGCAGTTCTTC CASSHQRALAEIEKNEQFF